This T cell receptor beta chain was sequenced for a study of response to subunit inactivated influenza vaccine. One entry per CDR3 protein results from TCRdb running MiXCR on the RT-PCR reads. The sample includes about 700,000 distinct CDR3 sequences, roughly 13% of them seen just once. Germline V lookup: CDR1 MNHEY, CDR2 SMNVEV (reference sequence). Trimming took 0 bases from V and 6 from J; bases not matched to a gene: 3. This CDR3 contains 15 residues. This clonotype was detected a few times. This receptor was taken from a man over 45 who received an inactivated influenza vaccine. The rearrangement uses TRBV27 and TRBJ2-7; 12 positions match TRBD2. The sequencing used PBMCs from blood, collected approximately 15 days before vaccination. DNA of the CDR3: TGTGCCAGCAGTTTATCGACTAGCGGGAGCTCCGAGCAGTACTTC. Amino acid sequence: CASSLSTSGSSEQYF.